This TCR beta chain was documented in a study of type 1 regulatory T cells. On the study more broadly: T-allo10 is a Tr1-enriched, alloantigen-specific CD4 T cell product made in vitro.

Overall study results and limits: Compared with non-Tr1 cells, Tr1 cells showed a narrower TCR repertoire.

This clonotype has only a few counts. Its target is not known. MiXCR was run by TCRdb on the reads, yielding one entry per CDR3 protein. Counted here are 55,000 to 65,000 distinct CDR3 sequences, approximately 60% occurring once; the ten biggest clones make up about 1.7%. CDR1 and CDR2 from the germline V gene are LGHDT and YNNKEL (reference sequence). The CDR3 length is 15 residues. Trimming stripped 0 bases from V and 7 bases from J, with 15 bases between. The V call is TRBV3-1, the J call TRBJ2-5; D gene unclear. The receptor comes from a human donor in good health. Sequenced: cultured non-Tr1 T cells, either the whole culture or a sorted T cell fraction (not recorded which). The CDR3, as DNA: TGTGCCAGCAGCCAAGATTCTACGGGCGCTGGGACCCAGTACTTC. Protein: CASSQDSTGAGTQYF.